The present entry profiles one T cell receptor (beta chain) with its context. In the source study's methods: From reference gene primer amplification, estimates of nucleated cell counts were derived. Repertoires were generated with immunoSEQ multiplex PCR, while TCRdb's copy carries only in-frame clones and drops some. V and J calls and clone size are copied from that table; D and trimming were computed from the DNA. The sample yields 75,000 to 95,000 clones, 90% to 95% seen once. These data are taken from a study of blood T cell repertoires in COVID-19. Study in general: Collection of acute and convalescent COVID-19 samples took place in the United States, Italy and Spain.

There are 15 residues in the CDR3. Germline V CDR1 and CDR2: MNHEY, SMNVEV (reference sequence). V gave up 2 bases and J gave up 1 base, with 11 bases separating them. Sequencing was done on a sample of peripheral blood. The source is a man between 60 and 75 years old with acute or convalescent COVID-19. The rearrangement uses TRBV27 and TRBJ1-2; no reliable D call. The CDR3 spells CASSLKAGNNYGYTF. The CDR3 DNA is TGTGCCAGCAGTTTAAAGGCGGGGAATAACTATGGCTACACCTTC.